This T cell receptor (beta chain) appears in the sequencing data of a study of vaccination effects on CD4 cells after COVID-19. Study details: Vaccine administered to participants consisted of two doses of either BNT162b2 or mRNA-1273.

Sequencing in the ViraFEST assay came after antigen-specific CD4+ T cells had been expanded with viral peptide pools, which were used to stimulate PBMC. Scientists isolated CD4+ T cells after an approximately 10-day culture period ended. For each well, some 1.9 million PBMC were cultured with 9 to 10 IU/ml IL-2 and around 9.6 ug/ml peptides. Study-level findings and limits: Marked clonal contraction was seen late after vaccination (in both infection- and vaccine-induced clones). Limitations: small convalescent group and missing early post-infection timepoints.

The CDR3 has 15 residues. The V gene lost 4 bases and the J gene lost 1 base, with 14 bases spanning the gap. CDR1 is SGDLS and CDR2 is YYNGEE in the germline V gene. This clone has just one count. The antigen is not known. The protocol was immunoSEQ multiplex PCR, while the TCRdb copy is restricted to in-frame clones and leaves out a portion. This sample has roughly 76,000 clones, with 74% found just once. The rearrangement links TRBV9 to TRBJ1-1; D possibly corresponds to TRBD1 (6 bases). The TCR originated in a human donor who received a COVID-19 vaccine. The specimen was CD4+ T cells from PBMCs cultured with HCoV-229E spike peptides, collected before COVID-19 vaccination. In DNA form, the CDR3 reads TGTGCCAGCAGCCCCAGAGGGGGGGGGAACACTGAAGCTTTCTTT. Protein: CASSPRGGGNTEAFF.